This record concerns one TCR beta chain sequence. During its preparation, the TCRbeta library received unique molecular identifiers. In TCRdb, the PCR reads were re-called with MiXCR into one record per CDR3 protein. The table records about 500,000 distinct CDR3 sequences, approximately 30% of them present only once. Germline lookup yields CDR1 LNHDA and CDR2 SQIVND (reference sequence). The CDR3 has 15 amino acids. J gave up 4 bases and V 5 bases, and 10 bases lay outside the gene matches. The sample originates from a study of T-cell reconstitution after alpha-beta-depleted transplantation in children.

The sequence derives from a human donor who donated a stem cell graft to a child with aplastic anemia. The V call is TRBV19, the J call TRBJ2-5, with TRBD2 matching over 7 bases. Specimen: PBMCs from the stem cell graft donor, collected from the stem cell graft. In DNA form, the CDR3 reads TGTGCCAGTAGTTTGGGTGCTAGCGGACTAGAGACCCAGTACTTC. This encodes CASSLGASGLETQYF.